This is a list of T cell receptor beta chains from one sample in a study of high-grade serous ovarian cancer treatment subgroups. Produced via immunoSEQ multiplex PCR; TCRdb's table is partial and in-frame only. The data show about 350 clones, 70% to 80% seen once. Sample: tumor tissue. These receptors were obtained from a human donor with high-grade serous ovarian cancer. The conserved cysteine and the conserved F or W are not part of the CDR3 here.

CDR3 protein: ASSLSDRGQY; V gene: TRBV5-1; J gene: TRBJ2-5
CDR3 protein: ASSLKQPQGTGELF; V gene: TRBV5-1; J gene: TRBJ2-2
CDR3 protein: ASSAQGVPYEQY; V gene: TRBV9; J gene: TRBJ2-7
CDR3 protein: ASSSGLAGHNEQF; V gene: TRBV6-5; J gene: TRBJ2-1
CDR3 protein: ASSVAPGDFYEQY; V gene: TRBV9; J gene: TRBJ2-7
CDR3 protein: ASSYASGHNEQF; V gene: TRBV6-5; J gene: TRBJ2-1
CDR3 protein: ASSVAGPYEQY; V gene: TRBV2; J gene: TRBJ2-7
CDR3 protein: ASRAAAGDEQY; V gene: TRBV6-5; J gene: TRBJ2-7
CDR3 protein: ASARESGNTIY; V gene: TRBV2; J gene: TRBJ1-3
CDR3 protein: ASSYSGRFRYEQY; V gene: TRBV6-5; J gene: TRBJ2-7
CDR3 protein: ASSQDLGGWQPQH; V gene: TRBV4-3; J gene: TRBJ1-5
CDR3 protein: ATTDRGYGYT; V gene: TRBV19; J gene: TRBJ1-2
CDR3 protein: ASSQTANQETQY; V gene: TRBV7-9; J gene: TRBJ2-5
CDR3 protein: ASSSGQVHEKLF; V gene: TRBV11-2; J gene: TRBJ1-4
CDR3 protein: ASERAEADTQY; V gene: TRBV10-2; J gene: TRBJ2-3
CDR3 protein: ASSPSLALYEQY; V gene: TRBV19; J gene: TRBJ2-7
CDR3 protein: ASSHGGYNEQF; V gene: TRBV4-3; J gene: TRBJ2-1
CDR3 protein: ASSQDGQNSGANVLT; V gene: TRBV4-3; J gene: TRBJ2-6
CDR3 protein: ASSFQGMREKLF; V gene: TRBV28; J gene: TRBJ1-4
CDR3 protein: ASSSRLAGGDEQF; V gene: TRBV11-2; J gene: TRBJ2-1
CDR3 protein: ASSPGTGDPDTQY; V gene: TRBV6-4; J gene: TRBJ2-3
CDR3 protein: ASSYPGADTQY; V gene: TRBV5-6; J gene: TRBJ2-3
CDR3 protein: ASSPLLEDIEAF; V gene: TRBV18; J gene: TRBJ1-1
CDR3 protein: ASSNLKGLGGNYNEQF; V gene: TRBV21-1; J gene: TRBJ2-1
CDR3 protein: ASSEARASGPYEQY; V gene: TRBV6-1; J gene: NA
CDR3 protein: ASRKTSFAYEQY; V gene: TRBV19; J gene: NA